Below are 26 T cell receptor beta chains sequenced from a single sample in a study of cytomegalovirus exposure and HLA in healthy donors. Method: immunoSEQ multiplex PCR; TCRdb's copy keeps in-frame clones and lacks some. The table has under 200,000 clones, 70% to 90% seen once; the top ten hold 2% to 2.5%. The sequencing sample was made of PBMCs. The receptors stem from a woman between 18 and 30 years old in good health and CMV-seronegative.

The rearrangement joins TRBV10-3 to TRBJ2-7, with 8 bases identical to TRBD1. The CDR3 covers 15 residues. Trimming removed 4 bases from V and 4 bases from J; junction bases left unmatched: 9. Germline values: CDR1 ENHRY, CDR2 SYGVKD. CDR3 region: CAISGEGTGDYEQYF. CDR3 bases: TGTGCCATCAGTGGAGAGGGGACAGGAGATTACGAGCAGTACTTC.

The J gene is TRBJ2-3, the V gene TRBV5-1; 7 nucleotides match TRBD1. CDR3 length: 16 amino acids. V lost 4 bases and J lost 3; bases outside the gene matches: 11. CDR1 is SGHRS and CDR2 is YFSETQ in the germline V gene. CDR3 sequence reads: CASSPQQGPGTDTQYF. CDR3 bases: TGCGCCAGCAGCCCCCAACAGGGGCCCGGTACAGATACGCAGTATTTT.

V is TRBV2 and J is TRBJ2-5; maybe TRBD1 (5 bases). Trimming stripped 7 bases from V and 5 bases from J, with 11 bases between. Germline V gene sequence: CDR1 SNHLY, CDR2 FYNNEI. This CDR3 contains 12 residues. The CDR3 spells CASTRQTETQYF. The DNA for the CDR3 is TGTGCCAGCACTAGACAGACGGAGACCCAGTACTTC.

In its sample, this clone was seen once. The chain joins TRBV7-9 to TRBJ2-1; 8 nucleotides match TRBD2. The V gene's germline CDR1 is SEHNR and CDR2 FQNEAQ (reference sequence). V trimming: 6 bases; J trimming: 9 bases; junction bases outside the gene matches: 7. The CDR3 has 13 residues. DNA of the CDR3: TGTGCCAGCAGTTATGGACTAGCCAGTGAGCAGTTCTTC. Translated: CASSYGLASEQFF.

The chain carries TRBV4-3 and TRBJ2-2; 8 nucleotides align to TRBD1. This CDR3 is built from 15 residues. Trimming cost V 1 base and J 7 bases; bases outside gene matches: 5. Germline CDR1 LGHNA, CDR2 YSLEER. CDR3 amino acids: CASSQGAGGSGELFF. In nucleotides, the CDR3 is TGCGCCAGCAGCCAAGGGGCAGGGGGCAGCGGGGAGCTGTTTTTT.

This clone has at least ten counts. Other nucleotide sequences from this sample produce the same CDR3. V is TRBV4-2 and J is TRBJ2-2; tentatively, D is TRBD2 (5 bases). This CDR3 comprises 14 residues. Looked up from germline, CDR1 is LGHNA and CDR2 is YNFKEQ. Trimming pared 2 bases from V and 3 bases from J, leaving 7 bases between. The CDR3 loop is CASSQKLDTGELFF. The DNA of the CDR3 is TGTGCCAGCAGCCAAAAACTAGACACCGGGGAGCTGTTTTTT.

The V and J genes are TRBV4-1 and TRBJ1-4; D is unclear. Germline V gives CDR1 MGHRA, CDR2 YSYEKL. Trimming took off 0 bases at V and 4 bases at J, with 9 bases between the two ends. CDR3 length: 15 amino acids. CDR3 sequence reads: CASSQEFASNEKLFF. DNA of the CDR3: TGCGCCAGCAGCCAAGAATTCGCGAGTAATGAAAAACTGTTTTTT.

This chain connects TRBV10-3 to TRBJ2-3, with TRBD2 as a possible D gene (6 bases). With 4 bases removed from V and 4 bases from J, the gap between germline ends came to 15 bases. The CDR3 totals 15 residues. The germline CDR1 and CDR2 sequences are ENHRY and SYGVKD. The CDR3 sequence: CAISAGVAGSDTQYF. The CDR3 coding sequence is TGTGCCATCAGTGCTGGGGTGGCGGGGTCAGATACGCAGTATTTT.

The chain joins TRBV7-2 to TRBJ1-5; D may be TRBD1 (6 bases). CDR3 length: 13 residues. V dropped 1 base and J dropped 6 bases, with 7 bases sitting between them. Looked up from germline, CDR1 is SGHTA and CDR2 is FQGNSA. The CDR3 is CASSLGGPQPQHF. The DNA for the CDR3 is TGTGCCAGCAGCTTAGGGGGGCCTCAGCCCCAGCATTTT.

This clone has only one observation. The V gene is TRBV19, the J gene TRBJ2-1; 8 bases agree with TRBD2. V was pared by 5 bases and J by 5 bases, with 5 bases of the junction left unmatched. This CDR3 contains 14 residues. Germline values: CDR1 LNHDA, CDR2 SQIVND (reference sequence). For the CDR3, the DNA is TGTGCCAGTAGTCAGACTAGCGCCAACAATGAGCAGTTCTTC. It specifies CASSQTSANNEQFF.

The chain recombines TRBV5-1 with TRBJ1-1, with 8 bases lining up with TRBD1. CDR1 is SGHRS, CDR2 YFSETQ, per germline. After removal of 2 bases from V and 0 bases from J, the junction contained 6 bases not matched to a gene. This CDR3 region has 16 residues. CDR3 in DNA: TGCGCCAGCAGCTTCGGACAGGGACTCATGAACACTGAAGCTTTCTTT. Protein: CASSFGQGLMNTEAFF.

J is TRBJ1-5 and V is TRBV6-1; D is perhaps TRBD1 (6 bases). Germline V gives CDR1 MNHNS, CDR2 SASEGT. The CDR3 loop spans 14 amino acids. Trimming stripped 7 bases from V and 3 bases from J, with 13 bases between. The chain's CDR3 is CASKKDRNNQPQHF. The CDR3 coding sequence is TGTGCCAGCAAGAAGGACAGAAACAATCAGCCCCAGCATTTT.

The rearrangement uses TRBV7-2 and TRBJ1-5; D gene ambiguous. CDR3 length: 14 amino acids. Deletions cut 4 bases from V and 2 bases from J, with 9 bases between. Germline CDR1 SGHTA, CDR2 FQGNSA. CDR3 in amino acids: CASSSGRRNQPQHF. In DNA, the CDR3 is TGTGCCAGCAGCTCTGGCAGGCGCAATCAGCCCCAGCATTTT.

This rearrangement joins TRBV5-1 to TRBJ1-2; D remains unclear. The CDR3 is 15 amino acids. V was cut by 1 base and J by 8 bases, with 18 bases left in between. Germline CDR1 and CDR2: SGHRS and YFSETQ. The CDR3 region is CASSLTAAVEWGYTF. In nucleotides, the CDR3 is TGCGCCAGCAGCTTGACGGCCGCCGTGGAGTGGGGCTACACCTTC.

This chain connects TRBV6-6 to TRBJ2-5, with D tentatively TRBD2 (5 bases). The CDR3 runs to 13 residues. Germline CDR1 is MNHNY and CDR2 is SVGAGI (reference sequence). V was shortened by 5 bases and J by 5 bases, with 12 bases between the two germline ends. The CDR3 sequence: CASSGLARETQYF. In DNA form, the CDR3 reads TGTGCCAGCAGTGGGCTAGCCCGGGAGACCCAGTACTTC.

The CDR3 bases are TGTGCCAGCAGCCCGGGACAGGGGTTTGGTGAAAAACTGTTTTTT. Amino acid sequence: CASSPGQGFGEKLFF. The rearrangement links TRBV11-2 to TRBJ1-4, with 10 bases lining up with TRBD1. V lost 5 bases and J lost 7; bases outside the gene matches: 7. The CDR3 runs 15 residues. CDR1 and CDR2 (germline): SGHAT, FQNNGV.

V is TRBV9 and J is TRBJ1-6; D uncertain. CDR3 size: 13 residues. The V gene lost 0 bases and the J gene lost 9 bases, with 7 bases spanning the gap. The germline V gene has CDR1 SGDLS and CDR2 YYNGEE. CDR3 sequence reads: CASSVASGSPLHF. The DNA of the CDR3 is TGTGCCAGCAGCGTAGCTAGTGGTTCACCCCTCCACTTT.

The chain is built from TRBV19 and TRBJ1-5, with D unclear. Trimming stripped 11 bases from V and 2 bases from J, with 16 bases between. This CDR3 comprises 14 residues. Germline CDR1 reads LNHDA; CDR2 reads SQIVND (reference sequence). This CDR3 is CAATPGTGNQPQHF. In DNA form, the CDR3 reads TGTGCCGCTACCCCGGGAACCGGCAATCAGCCCCAGCATTTT.

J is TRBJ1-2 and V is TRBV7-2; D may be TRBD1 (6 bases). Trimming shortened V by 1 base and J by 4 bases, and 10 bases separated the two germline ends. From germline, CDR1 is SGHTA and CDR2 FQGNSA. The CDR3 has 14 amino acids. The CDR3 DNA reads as TGTGCCAGCAGCTTAGAGGGGGTAGGCTATGGCTACACCTTC. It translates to CASSLEGVGYGYTF.

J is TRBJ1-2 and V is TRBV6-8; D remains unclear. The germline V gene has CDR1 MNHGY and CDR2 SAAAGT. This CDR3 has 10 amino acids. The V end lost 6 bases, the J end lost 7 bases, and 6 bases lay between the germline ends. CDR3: CASRSVGYTF. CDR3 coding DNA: TGTGCCAGCAGAAGCGTTGGCTACACCTTC.

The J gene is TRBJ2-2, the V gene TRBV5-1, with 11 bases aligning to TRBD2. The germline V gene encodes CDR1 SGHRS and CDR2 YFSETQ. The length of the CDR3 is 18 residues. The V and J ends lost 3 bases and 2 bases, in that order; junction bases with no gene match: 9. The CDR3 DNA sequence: TGCGCCAGCAGCTGGACCTCGGGACTAGCGGAAAACACCGGGGAGCTGTTTTTT. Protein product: CASSWTSGLAENTGELFF.

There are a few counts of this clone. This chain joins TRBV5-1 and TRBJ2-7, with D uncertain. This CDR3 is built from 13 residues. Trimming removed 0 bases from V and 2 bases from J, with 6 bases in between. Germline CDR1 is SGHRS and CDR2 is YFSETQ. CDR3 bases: TGCGCCAGCAGCTTGGACGGTACCTACGAGCAGTACTTC. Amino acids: CASSLDGTYEQYF.

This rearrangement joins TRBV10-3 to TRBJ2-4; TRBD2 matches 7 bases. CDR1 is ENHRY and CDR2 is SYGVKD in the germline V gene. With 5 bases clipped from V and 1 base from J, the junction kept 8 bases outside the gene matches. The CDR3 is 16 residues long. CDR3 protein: CAISTILGGAKNIQYF. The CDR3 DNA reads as TGTGCCATCAGTACGATCTTGGGGGGGGCCAAAAACATTCAGTACTTC.

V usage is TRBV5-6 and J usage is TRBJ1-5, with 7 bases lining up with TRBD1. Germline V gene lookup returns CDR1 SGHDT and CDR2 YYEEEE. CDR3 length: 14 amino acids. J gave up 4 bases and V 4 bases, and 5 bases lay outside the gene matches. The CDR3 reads CASSVDRNNQPQHF. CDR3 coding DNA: TGTGCCAGCAGCGTGGACAGGAATAATCAGCCCCAGCATTTT.

CDR3 loop: CASSYAGRGTEAFF. Written as DNA, the CDR3 is TGTGCCAGCAGTTACGCCGGGAGAGGGACTGAAGCTTTCTTT. This chain connects TRBV6-5 to TRBJ1-1; D remains ambiguous. The CDR3 length is 14 residues. V dropped 2 bases and J dropped 5 bases, with 12 bases sitting between them. Per germline, CDR1 MNHEY and CDR2 SVGAGI.

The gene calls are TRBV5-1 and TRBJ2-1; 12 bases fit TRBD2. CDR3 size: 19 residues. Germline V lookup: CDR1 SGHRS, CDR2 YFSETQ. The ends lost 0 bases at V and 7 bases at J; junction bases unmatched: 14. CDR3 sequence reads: CASSLVPISSGRAMNEQFF. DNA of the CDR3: TGCGCCAGCAGCTTGGTGCCGATCTCTAGCGGGAGGGCCATGAATGAGCAGTTCTTC.